The next 11 T cell receptor beta chains were all read from a single sample in a study of T cell repertoires in cytomegalovirus infection. A single record per CDR3 protein comes from TCRdb applying MiXCR to the reads. The repertoire consists of 150,000 to 200,000 distinct CDR3 sequences, with 28% occurring once and the leading ten covering around 29%. Input material: PBMCs. The receptors were sampled from a human donor in good health (CMV status not recorded). Some clones in this sample may be carry-over from other donors' samples.

This clonotype was picked up many times. V gene TRBV7-8 combines with J gene TRBJ2-1; D possibly corresponds to TRBD2 (5 bases). Germline V gene sequence: CDR1 SGHVS, CDR2 FQNEAQ. This CDR3 spans 16 amino acids. The germline V and J ends were trimmed by 3 bases and 0 bases, with 12 bases remaining between them. CDR3 DNA sequence: TGTGCCAGCAGCTTCTTAGCGTCGAGCTCCTACAATGAGCAGTTCTTC. Its protein product is CASSFLASSSYNEQFF.

This clonotype was seen a few times. V and J are TRBV7-8 and TRBJ2-3, with D tentatively TRBD1 or TRBD2 (5 bases each). The CDR3 is 13 residues long. Germline loops: CDR1 SGHVS, CDR2 FQNEAQ. V was trimmed by 11 bases and J by 5 bases, leaving 17 bases between them. The CDR3, as DNA: TGTGCCGGCCGGGACCCCCCAGGAGATACGCAGTATTTT. Translation: CAGRDPPGDTQYF.

The chain employs TRBV4-3 and TRBJ1-2; D uncertain. Germline CDR1 is LGHNA and CDR2 is YSLEER. The CDR3 sequence is 15 residues long. Trimming cost V 1 base and J 5 bases, with 14 bases left between them. CDR3 in amino acids: CASSQGQGLGYGYTF. The CDR3 DNA is TGCGCCAGCAGCCAAGGTCAAGGCCTTGGGTATGGCTACACCTTC.

The sample holds one count of this clonotype. The chain links TRBV15 to TRBJ1-1, with a weak D call TRBD1 (6 bases). V was pared by 0 bases and J by 2 bases, with 19 bases between. Looked up from germline, CDR1 is LNHNV and CDR2 is YYDKDF (reference sequence). This CDR3 has 18 amino acids. The CDR3 reads CATSRDLVTGAPNTEAFF. The CDR3 coding sequence is TGTGCCACCAGCAGAGATCTCGTGACAGGAGCGCCAAACACTGAAGCTTTCTTT.

This clonotype was picked up a small number of times. The V call is TRBV6-2 or TRBV6-3, the J call TRBJ2-2; TRBD1 matches at 7 bases. The germline gives CDR1 MNHEY, CDR2 SVGEGT. This CDR3 has 15 residues. V shed 6 bases, J shed 4 bases, and the junction held 8 bases outside the gene matches. CDR3 DNA: TGTGCCAGCAGCCTTGCTACAGGGGTCACCGGGGAGCTGTTTTTT. Protein product: CASSLATGVTGELFF.

The chain employs TRBV30 and TRBJ1-5; tentatively, D is TRBD1 (5 bases). CDR3 length: 13 residues. The V gene's germline CDR1 is GTSNPN and CDR2 SVGIG (reference sequence). V was clipped by 1 base and J by 3 bases, with 7 bases between them. CDR3 nucleotides: TGTGCCTGGAGTGGACAGAACAATCAGCCCCAGCATTTT. This encodes CAWSGQNNQPQHF.

The V gene is TRBV15, the J gene TRBJ2-1, with 9 bases lining up with TRBD1. Germline values: CDR1 LNHNV, CDR2 YYDKDF (reference sequence). Trimming took 2 bases from V and 8 from J; bases not matched to a gene: 7. This CDR3 has 15 residues. Written as DNA, the CDR3 is TGTGCCACCAGCAGAACCGGGACAGGGTTAGATGAGCAGTTCTTC. Encoded protein: CATSRTGTGLDEQFF.

The rearrangement uses TRBV29-1 and TRBJ2-5, with TRBD2 matching over 9 bases. Trimming took 6 bases from V and 0 from J; bases not matched to a gene: 5. The CDR3 is made up of 14 amino acids. Germline CDR1 and CDR2: SQVTM and ANQGSEA. The CDR3 nucleotides are TGCAGCGTGGCACTAGCGGGCGACCAAGAGACCCAGTACTTC. This encodes CSVALAGDQETQYF.

This clonotype came up a few times. The J gene is TRBJ1-5, the V gene TRBV7-6; no definite D call. V was trimmed by 5 bases and J by 4 bases, leaving 12 bases between them. The CDR3 runs to 14 residues. The germline V gene has CDR1 SGHVS and CDR2 FNYEAQ. The CDR3 loop is CASSPLSGNQPQHF. Here the CDR3 DNA reads TGTGCCAGCAGCCCTCTTTCCGGGAATCAGCCCCAGCATTTT.

The chain joins TRBV7-9 to TRBJ2-1; the D gene is possibly TRBD1 (6 bases). Looked up from germline, CDR1 is SEHNR and CDR2 is FQNEAQ (reference sequence). This CDR3 is built from 19 residues. V was clipped by 5 bases and J by 6 bases, with 29 bases between them. The CDR3 reads CASSAPASLGGLFGNEQFF. The DNA of the CDR3 is TGTGCCAGCAGCGCTCCTGCCAGCTTAGGGGGATTGTTTGGCAATGAGCAGTTCTTC.

The CDR3 nucleotides read TGTGCCAGCAGCTTAGTAAAGGACGAGCAGTACTTC. Translating it yields CASSLVKDEQYF. The chain is built from TRBV7-8 and TRBJ2-7, with unresolved D. The CDR3 is 12 residues long. In germline, CDR1 is SGHVS, CDR2 FQNEAQ. The ends were cut back, 1 base at V and 5 bases at J, with 6 bases in the middle.